This T cell receptor beta chain is drawn from a study of tumor-infiltrating lymphocytes in primary liver carcinoma (dated by TCRdb to about 2017). About the investigation overall: Surgical resection was performed in China between 2015 and March 2016 on roughly 5 patients with histopathologically diagnosed primary liver carcinoma. A total of roughly 35 specimens from 5 patients, comprising around 25 tumor regions, 5 adjacent noncancerous liver tissues and 5 peripheral blood samples, were covered by TCRbeta repertoire sequencing. TCRbeta repertoire sequencing, expression microarrays and whole-exome sequencing were combined in the study across five regions of each liver tumor, with adjacent normal tissue and blood also included. The five patients had tumors staged T1-T3 N0M0, with maximum diameters ranging from about 4.2 to 10 cm. Roughly 3.5 to 7.5 million productive TCRbeta reads were obtained per sample, and no significant difference in read depth was found between tissue types. Reproducibility between technical replicate repertoires was high, with correlation coefficients above 0.95 and mean shared-clone rates approximately 0.9. Of the five patients, three men and two women aged 30 to 69 years, four had hepatocellular carcinoma and one had combined HCC and intrahepatic cholangiocarcinoma.

The CDR3 covers 15 residues, taking in both the cysteine and the phenylalanine. This entry keeps only the CDR3 DNA: 45 bases, framed from base 1. Based on the germline V gene, the CDR1 and CDR2 sequences are SGHAT and FQNNGV. Broader findings and caveats from the paper: Because sequencing covered only the TCR beta chain and unpaired alpha chains were not captured, true repertoire diversity is likely underestimated. Consistent with antigen-driven expansion, pairs of tumor regions showed higher repertoire overlap (mean around 35%) than either tumor-adjacent pairs (around 17%) or tumor-blood pairs (roughly 15%). A significantly larger repertoire fraction was made up by the top 250 clones in tumors than in blood (p = 0.039). Because the samples were bulk and unsorted, CD4+ and CD8+ T cell repertoires could not be compared. Only a few patients were included in the study, and the authors note that the findings should be validated in a larger study.

Blood RNA was extracted from unsorted whole blood with TRIzol reagent; germline DNA came from the DNeasy Blood & Tissue kit. Chronic HBV infection was present in the patients, and the patients were treatment-naive at sampling. Before surgery, approximately 3.6 milliliters of peripheral blood were drawn into K2EDTA tubes. This clonotype occurred a few times. Its antigen remains undetermined. The junction does not match germline at one end; this may be a read error. Using a constant-region primer and ProtoScript II reverse transcriptase, TCRbeta-specific cDNA was reverse-transcribed from about 540 ng total RNA. TCRbeta libraries were built with three nested multiplex PCR rounds, a slightly modified ARM-PCR procedure. Multiplex TRBV1-TRBV30 forward primers and a Cbeta reverse primer were used in the first two PCR rounds, each of which was run for about 10 cycles. A final 25-cycle PCR with Deep VentR polymerase added sample barcodes and Illumina adapters. Before sequencing, amplicons of 200-500 bp were gel-purified using a QIAquick gel extraction kit. An Illumina HiSeq 2500 was used to sequence the TCRbeta amplicons with 250-bp paired-end reads. The source study handled its data this way. Quality trimming of reads was performed with Trimmomatic v0.33, and paired reads were merged with FLASH v1.2.11 so that full CDR3 sequences could be recovered. V, D and J germline segments were assigned to the rearranged TCRbeta sequences by MiGEC v1.2.1b. Clonotype statistics, along with Shannon-Wiener diversity indices, were calculated using VDJtools v1.0.0. Except for diversity analysis, only each sample's 250 most abundant clonotypes were used in subsequent analyses to reduce sampling bias. In-frame beta chains were kept once TCRdb had trimmed the public reads at Q25 with fastp and called clones with MiXCR. CDR3 protein duplicates are merged, each entry listing the most common genes and DNA. The V and J calls, along with clone size, are taken from TCRdb and not from the paper's own processing. The sample data list approximately 330,000 distinct CDR3 sequences, and approximately 65% of these were observed just once. The ten most abundant clones make up about 6.5% of the sample.

The material sequenced was peripheral blood. The chain is made from TRBV11-2 and TRBJ2-7; TRBD1 matches 10 bases in the middle. The sequence derives from a middle-aged man with primary liver carcinoma and hepatitis B virus infection. The base sequence is TGTACCAGCAGCACAACAGGACAGGGGGACTACGAGCAGTACTTC. It translates to CTSSTTGQGDYEQYF. Outside the CDR3, residues come from the reference TRBV11-2 and TRBJ2-7 proteins, so the full variable domain is: EAGVAQSPRYKIIEKRQSVAFWCNPISGHATLYWYQQILGQGPKLLIQFQNNGVVDDSQLPKDRFSAERLKGVDSTLKIQPAKLEDSAVYLCTSSTTGQGDYEQYFGPGTRLTVT.